The 20 T cell receptor beta chains listed next were all sequenced from one sample in a study of T cell responses to AZD1222 COVID-19 vaccine. Generated by immunoSEQ multiplex PCR, the TCRdb table keeps only in-frame clones and is missing some. The sample has some 190,000 clones, about 94% seen once. The sample here was peripheral blood, taken 28 days after the second dose of the MenACWY control vaccine. The source is an adult who received the MenACWY meningococcal vaccine as a control.

This chain connects TRBV6-1 to TRBJ1-2; possibly TRBD1 for D (6 bases). Germline V gene lookup returns CDR1 MNHNS and CDR2 SASEGT. The CDR3 runs 14 residues. V lost 3 bases to trimming and J lost 1 base, with 9 bases between them. CDR3 sequence reads: CASSEQGSNYGYTF. In nucleotides, the CDR3 is TGTGCCAGCAGTGAGCAGGGGAGTAACTATGGCTACACCTTC.

The chain couples TRBV30 to TRBJ1-1, with D perhaps matching TRBD1 (6 bases). Germline values: CDR1 GTSNPN, CDR2 SVGIG (reference sequence). V lost 0 bases and J lost 5, with 13 bases in between. The CDR3 is made up of 14 amino acids. CDR3 sequence: CAWSVIRGWTEAFF. The CDR3 DNA is TGTGCCTGGAGTGTTATCAGGGGTTGGACTGAAGCTTTCTTT.

The V call is TRBV29-1, the J call TRBJ1-1, with 9 bases that match TRBD1. Germline CDR1 SQVTM, CDR2 ANQGSEA. The CDR3 has 15 amino acids. V gave up 0 bases and J gave up 4 bases; unmatched junction bases: 6. This CDR3 reads CSVEERQGVSTEAFF. CDR3 bases: TGCAGCGTTGAAGAAAGACAGGGGGTGTCCACTGAAGCTTTCTTT. The complete variable domain, with remaining parts taken from reference TRBV29-1 and TRBJ1-1, reads SAVISQKPSRDICQRGTSLTIQCQVDSQVTMMFWYRQQPGQSLTLIATANQGSEATYESGFVIDKFPISRPNLTFSTLTVSNMSPEDSSIYLCSVEERQGVSTEAFFGQGTRLTVV.

The J gene is TRBJ2-1, the V gene TRBV19; 11 bases are shared with TRBD2. Germline V lookup: CDR1 LNHDA, CDR2 SQIVND (reference sequence). This CDR3 has 17 amino acids. J was trimmed by 4 bases and V by 1 base; bases with no gene match: 6. The CDR3 loop reads CASSIVSGTSGYNEQFF. The DNA for the CDR3 is TGTGCCAGTAGTATAGTATCCGGGACTAGCGGATACAATGAGCAGTTCTTC.

The gene calls are TRBV19 and TRBJ2-3; D possibly uses TRBD1 or TRBD2 (7 bases each). The CDR3 length is 15 residues. V was pared by 4 bases and J by 3 bases, with 14 bases between. The V gene's germline CDR1 is LNHDA and CDR2 SQIVND (reference sequence). Written as DNA, the CDR3 is TGTGCCAGTAGTAACAGGGGAGGGAGGACAGATACGCAGTATTTT. It yields the protein CASSNRGGRTDTQYF.

This chain uses TRBV6-5 with TRBJ1-4; D is uncertain. Germline V lookup: CDR1 MNHEY, CDR2 SVGAGI. This CDR3 contains 12 residues. The V end lost 8 bases, the J end lost 8 bases, and 12 bases lay between the germline ends. This CDR3 is CASEPRGEKLFF. In DNA, the CDR3 is TGTGCCAGCGAACCCCGGGGAGAAAAACTGTTTTTT.

The V gene is TRBV6-5, the J gene TRBJ2-5; possibly TRBD1 for D (6 bases). The V gene lost 2 bases and the J gene lost 7 bases, with 17 bases spanning the gap. Per germline, CDR1 MNHEY and CDR2 SVGAGI. CDR3 length: 15 amino acids. Here the CDR3 DNA reads TGTGCCAGCAGTTACACCAGGGGCCAAAGGGGGACCCAGTACTTC. It yields the protein CASSYTRGQRGTQYF.

This chain connects TRBV5-1 to TRBJ1-1; no reliable D call. This CDR3 region has 15 residues. Germline CDR1 and CDR2: SGHRS and YFSETQ. Trimming took 4 bases from V and 0 from J, leaving 13 bases between them. As DNA, the CDR3 is TGCGCCAGCAGCAGGCTACACGATTTGAACACTGAAGCTTTCTTT. This codes for CASSRLHDLNTEAFF.

The gene calls are TRBV29-1 and TRBJ2-7; TRBD1 matches 8 bases. The CDR3 runs to 15 residues. Germline trimming cut 7 bases from V and 4 bases from J; bases unmatched to any gene: 15. Germline V gives CDR1 SQVTM, CDR2 ANQGSEA. This chain's CDR3 is CSAETPRGQVYEQYF. CDR3 sequence (DNA): TGCAGCGCCGAAACTCCCAGGGGGCAGGTTTACGAGCAGTACTTC.

The chain employs TRBV6-1 and TRBJ2-1; D unclear. The CDR3 is 10 residues long. Trimming removed 1 base from V and 11 bases from J, with 3 bases in between. In germline, CDR1 is MNHNS, CDR2 SASEGT. This CDR3 is CASSEVKQFF. As DNA, the CDR3 is TGTGCCAGCAGTGAAGTAAAGCAGTTCTTC.

This clone was detected only a few times. This chain links TRBV27 with TRBJ1-2; 7 nucleotides agree with TRBD1. V trimming: 6 bases; J trimming: 6 bases; junction bases outside the gene matches: 7. The CDR3 covers 13 residues. Germline-derived CDR1 and CDR2 are MNHEY and SMNVEV (reference sequence). The CDR3 DNA reads as TGTGCCAGCAGCCAAGGGACAGTTGATGGCTACACCTTC. Translated, it gives CASSQGTVDGYTF.

V and J are TRBV3-1 (or the pseudogene TRBV3-2) and TRBJ1-4; no clear D. CDR3 size: 13 residues. V lost 0 bases, J lost 9 bases, and 8 bases lay in between. The germline V gene has CDR1 LGHDT and CDR2 YNNKEL (reference sequence). The CDR3 here is CASSQDPGQKLFF. CDR3 sequence (DNA): TGTGCCAGCAGCCAAGATCCCGGCCAAAAACTGTTTTTT.

This clone was observed a single time. This chain connects TRBV9 to TRBJ1-2; maybe TRBD1 (6 bases). CDR1 and CDR2 (germline): SGDLS, YYNGEE. Trimming took 4 bases from V and 7 from J, leaving 11 bases between them. There are 12 residues in the CDR3. The CDR3: CASSPTGGGYTF. The CDR3 nucleotides are TGTGCCAGCAGCCCGACAGGAGGTGGCTACACCTTC.

The chain employs TRBV28 and TRBJ1-1, with TRBD1 matching over 8 bases. Germline CDR1 is MDHEN and CDR2 is SYDVKM. The J segment lost 1 base and the V segment lost 6 bases, leaving 10 bases of the junction unmatched. This CDR3 contains 16 residues. The CDR3 spells CASRRDTGGANTEAFF. CDR3 DNA sequence: TGTGCCAGCAGAAGGGACACAGGGGGGGCGAACACTGAAGCTTTCTTT.

The chain carries TRBV15 and TRBJ2-5; TRBD2 matches at 8 bases. CDR3 size: 14 residues. Germline assignment: CDR1 LNHNV and CDR2 YYDKDF (reference sequence). The V and J ends lost 5 bases and 4 bases, in that order; junction bases with no gene match: 6. The CDR3 is CATSGSGGRETQYF. Written as DNA, the CDR3 is TGTGCCACCAGCGGATCGGGGGGGCGAGAGACCCAGTACTTC.

This sequence joins TRBV21-1 and TRBJ1-5; the table calls TRBD1, which could not be checked here. TRBV21-1 is listed as a pseudogene. This CDR3 comprises 16 residues. The CDR3 sequence: CATRPRRQGCNQPQHF. CDR3 bases: TGTGCCACCAGACCAAGAAGACAGGGATGCAATCAGCCCCAGCATTTT.

The V gene is TRBV2, the J gene TRBJ1-1, with TRBD1 as a possible D gene (5 bases). CDR3 length: 14 residues. Germline CDR1 SNHLY, CDR2 FYNNEI. V lost 3 bases and J lost 3, with 11 bases in between. CDR3 sequence (DNA): TGTGCCAGCAGTGAGATGGGGGATTACACTGAAGCTTTCTTT. Residues: CASSEMGDYTEAFF.

The genes are TRBV7-6 and TRBJ1-5, with D tentatively TRBD1 (5 bases). CDR3 length: 16 amino acids. Germline V gene data show CDR1 as SGHVS and CDR2 as FNYEAQ. The V and J ends lost 5 bases and 2 bases respectively, with 16 bases between them. In DNA, the CDR3 is TGTGCCAGCAGCGTAGGGGCGCCCCTTGGCAATCAGCCCCAGCATTTT. It translates to CASSVGAPLGNQPQHF.

V and J are TRBV9 and TRBJ2-3; TRBD2 agrees at 8 bases. The CDR3 extends over 16 amino acids. V dropped 0 bases and J dropped 4; count of bases not matched to a gene: 7. Germline V gene data show CDR1 as SGDLS and CDR2 as YYNGEE. The CDR3 reads CASSVAIRAGADTQYF. The CDR3 coding sequence is TGTGCCAGCAGCGTAGCCATTCGAGCGGGAGCAGATACGCAGTATTTT. Together with reference TRBV9 and TRBJ2-3, the CDR3 gives the full variable domain: DSGVTQTPKHLITATGQRVTLRCSPRSGDLSVYWYQQSLDQGLQFLIQYYNGEERAKGNILERFSAQQFPDLHSELNLSSLELGDSALYFCASSVAIRAGADTQYFGPGTRLTVL.

V and J are TRBV5-1 and TRBJ2-3; D not certain. The V and J ends lost 3 bases and 6 bases respectively, with 8 bases between them. The CDR3 consists of 12 residues. Germline lookup yields CDR1 SGHRS and CDR2 YFSETQ. The CDR3 loop reads CASSSQADTQYF. CDR3 nucleotides: TGCGCCAGCAGCTCCCAGGCGGATACGCAGTATTTT.